This TCR beta chain emerged from a study of T cell changes during pregnancy in multiple sclerosis. CDR3 size: 15 residues. The germline V gene has CDR1 SEHNR and CDR2 FQNEAQ (reference sequence). V was cut by 4 bases and J by 0 bases, with 9 bases left in between. The method was immunoSEQ multiplex PCR; TCRdb's version includes in-frame clones alone and lacks a portion of them. Of 100,000 or so clones in the sample, about 90% were seen once. Sequenced here: peripheral blood, sampled in the second trimester of pregnancy. J is TRBJ1-4 and V is TRBV7-9; D is unclear. This TCR derives from a female donor with multiple sclerosis, enrolled in a pregnancy study. The CDR3 nucleotides are TGTGCCAGCAGCTATCTCAGGTCAACTAATGAAAAACTGTTTTTT. Protein product: CASSYLRSTNEKLFF.